This T cell receptor (beta chain) was captured in a study of identical twins. Broader study findings: For cord blood, abundant beta clonotypes had fewer insertions, unlike memory repertoires, which showed none.

This clonotype was counted many times. What it binds is not known. There are 13 residues in the CDR3. Germline values: CDR1 DFQATT, CDR2 SNEGSKA (reference sequence). V was pared by 0 bases and J by 1 base, with 6 bases between. One entry per CDR3 protein results from TCRdb running MiXCR on the 5' RACE reads. Among 300,000 or so distinct CDR3 sequences listed, 7.5% to 9.5% were seen once. These data also featured in a second study, about yellow fever vaccine responses in identical twins.

The clonotype was recovered from a woman between 18 and 29 years old in good health. V gene TRBV20-1 combines with J gene TRBJ1-1; D might be TRBD1 (5 bases). The specimen was CD8+ T cells sorted from blood. For the CDR3, the DNA is TGCAGTGCTAGAGATGGGGGGAACACTGAAGCTTTCTTT. This encodes CSARDGGNTEAFF.